This T cell receptor (beta chain) was recorded in a study of immune characterization of retroperitoneal liposarcoma. This clonotype was detected a few times. Each CDR3 protein is one row after TCRdb ran MiXCR on the PCR reads. This table holds roughly 9,700 distinct CDR3 sequences, around a quarter found once. From germline, CDR1 is MNHEY and CDR2 SVGAGI. Trimming cost V 4 bases and J 10 bases; bases outside gene matches: 7. This CDR3 spans 14 amino acids. The origin of this receptor is a female donor with retroperitoneal liposarcoma. J is TRBJ2-1 and V is TRBV6-5, with TRBD1 matching over 10 bases. What was sequenced was tumor tissue. Here the CDR3 reads CASSLTGGDYEQFF. The CDR3, as DNA: TGTGCCAGCAGTTTGACAGGGGGCGACTACGAGCAGTTCTTC.